One and the same sample provided the 17 T cell receptor beta chains below, sequenced in a study of blood T cells in healthy people across ages. PCR was performed a second time for about 6 to 12 cycles using a sample-barcoded 5' primer and a J-beta primer mix. In TCRdb, the 5' RACE reads were re-called with MiXCR into one record per CDR3 protein. Of some 1.8 million distinct CDR3 sequences in the sample, 35% to 50% were seen once. Sequences were obtained from blood. These TCRs come from a human donor in good health.

The chain couples TRBV20-1 to TRBJ1-2; D is undetermined. Trimming stripped 6 bases from V and 1 base from J, with 21 bases between. The CDR3 runs 16 residues. Per the germline V gene, CDR1 is DFQATT and CDR2 is SNEGSKA (reference sequence). In nucleotides, the CDR3 is TGCAGTGCCCTTTCACAGTTCCTGGATTTTAACTATGGCTACACCTTC. It yields the protein CSALSQFLDFNYGYTF.

The rearrangement uses TRBV5-1 and TRBJ2-3; no firm D call. This CDR3 comprises 13 residues. V was cut by 2 bases and J by 4 bases, with 8 bases left in between. Germline-derived CDR1 and CDR2 are SGHRS and YFSETQ. In DNA form, the CDR3 reads TGCGCCAGCAGCTTCCACCTCCCAGATACGCAGTATTTT. It yields the protein CASSFHLPDTQYF.

This clonotype occurred a few times. The J gene is TRBJ1-2, the V gene TRBV7-2; D uncertain. This CDR3 spans 14 amino acids. Trimming took off 6 bases at V and 2 bases at J, with 13 bases between the two ends. Germline assignment: CDR1 SGHTA and CDR2 FQGNSA. CDR3 DNA: TGTGCCAGCAGATCTGGACGGACGAACTATGGCTACACCTTC. It is translated as CASRSGRTNYGYTF.

The chain couples TRBV3-1 to TRBJ1-1; D gene ambiguous. The germline V gene encodes CDR1 LGHDT and CDR2 YNNKEL (reference sequence). V lost 4 bases and J 0 bases, leaving 15 bases between the germline ends. The CDR3 has 16 residues. The CDR3 sequence: CASSPRRKGVNTEAFF. The CDR3, as DNA: TGTGCCAGCAGCCCCCGGAGGAAGGGAGTGAACACTGAAGCTTTCTTT.

This chain links TRBV10-3 with TRBJ1-5; possibly TRBD1 for D (5 bases). CDR3 length equals 13 residues. Germline values: CDR1 ENHRY, CDR2 SYGVKD. V dropped 6 bases and J dropped 3 bases, with 9 bases sitting between them. The CDR3 sequence: CAIRAGNNQPQHF. The CDR3 nucleotides read TGTGCCATCAGGGCAGGGAACAATCAGCCCCAGCATTTT.

The V and J genes are TRBV12-3 or TRBV12-4 and TRBJ1-2, with D tentatively TRBD1 (6 bases). Trimming left V 5 bases short and J 3 bases short, with 22 bases between. The CDR3 is 17 residues long. CDR3 loop: CASSTRHLRGGDYGYTF. CDR3 nucleotides: TGTGCCAGCAGTACACGACATTTGAGAGGGGGAGACTATGGCTACACCTTC.

At least ten counts were recorded for this clonotype. The V call is TRBV29-1, the J call TRBJ2-5; weak D call: TRBD2 (6 bases). Looked up from germline, CDR1 is SQVTM and CDR2 is ANQGSEA. Trimming stripped 4 bases from V and 6 bases from J, with 15 bases between. This CDR3 is 13 amino acids long. CDR3 nucleotide sequence: TGCAGCGTTGCGACTAGGTTGAAAAAGACCCAGTACTTC. As protein: CSVATRLKKTQYF.

Points on this clonotype: A junction boundary mismatches the germline segment, possibly from a read error. V is TRBV7-2 and J is TRBJ2-1; tentative D call: TRBD2 (7 bases). Germline CDR1 reads SGHTA; CDR2 reads FQGNSA. This CDR3 region has 13 residues. In DNA, the CDR3 is TGTGTCAGCAGCTTGGCAGGGGACTACGAGCAGTTCTTC. This encodes CVSSLAGDYEQFF.

The CDR3 here is CASSLLGGGMGEQFF. Written as DNA, the CDR3 is TGTGCCAGCAGCTTATTAGGCGGGGGTATGGGTGAGCAGTTCTTC. This sequence joins TRBV7-2 and TRBJ2-1; TRBD2 aligns across 7 bases. With V trimmed by 2 bases and J by 9 bases, 10 bases remained unmatched. CDR3 length: 15 amino acids. Germline V gives CDR1 SGHTA, CDR2 FQGNSA.

This clonotype has just a few counts. This chain joins TRBV20-1 and TRBJ1-2, with unresolved D. This CDR3 spans 13 amino acids. Per germline, CDR1 DFQATT and CDR2 SNEGSKA (reference sequence). V dropped 5 bases and J dropped 7 bases, with 17 bases sitting between them. The CDR3 DNA is TGCAGTGCTCCAGCGTTAGGTTCTACTGGCTACACCTTC. Its translation: CSAPALGSTGYTF.

In this sample, this clonotype turned up a few times. J is TRBJ2-5 and V is TRBV20-1; 10 bases are shared with TRBD2. Germline V gives CDR1 DFQATT, CDR2 SNEGSKA (reference sequence). V lost 5 bases, J lost 5 bases, and 17 bases stayed unmatched. The CDR3 sequence is 17 residues long. The CDR3 reads CSAAGRAAGGVLETQYF. CDR3 DNA: TGCAGTGCTGCGGGTCGCGCAGCGGGAGGGGTGTTGGAGACCCAGTACTTC.

The V and J genes are TRBV2 and TRBJ2-6; the D gene is possibly TRBD2 (6 bases). The CDR3 length is 15 residues. The germline V gene has CDR1 SNHLY and CDR2 FYNNEI. V gave up 9 bases and J gave up 8 bases, with 20 bases separating them. The CDR3 nucleotides are TGTGCCAGATCTCCGTGGACGGGGGTGTCCAACGTCCTGACTTTC. Protein: CARSPWTGVSNVLTF.

This clonotype was recorded a few times. A much larger clone lies a single base off, so this may be a read error. This chain uses TRBV29-1 with TRBJ1-1; D is ambiguous. This CDR3 comprises 12 residues. Germline lookup yields CDR1 SQVTM and CDR2 ANQGSEA. Trimming cost V 4 bases and J 1 base, with 7 bases left between them. Written as DNA, the CDR3 is TGCAGCGTTGTCCGGCCGAACACTGAAGCTTTCTTT. As protein: CSVVRPNTEAFF.

A few counts support this clonotype. The rearrangement joins TRBV21-1 to TRBJ2-7; the DNA was not used to check the table's D call, TRBD2. TRBV21-1 constitutes a pseudogene. The CDR3 length is 16 residues. The CDR3 nucleotides read TGTGCCAGCAGCAACACGACTAGCGGGAACTCCTACGAGCAGTACTTC. Translation gives CASSNTTSGNSYEQYF.

This clonotype has just one count. V and J are TRBV20-1 and TRBJ2-5; the D gene could be TRBD1 or TRBD2 (5 bases each). The J call is in doubt because the DNA end fits TRBJ2-7 better. Germline V gene data show CDR1 as DFQATT and CDR2 as SNEGSKA (reference sequence). The CDR3 is made up of 11 amino acids. For the CDR3, the DNA is TGCAGTGGGGAGACAGACTGCGAGCAGTACTTC. Translating it yields CSGETDCEQYF.

V and J are TRBV28 and TRBJ1-5; no clear D gene. This CDR3 contains 11 residues. V lost 7 bases and J 5 bases, leaving 6 bases between the germline ends. CDR1 and CDR2 (germline): MDHEN, SYDVKM. The CDR3 DNA is TGTGCCAGCATGACCTATCAGCCCCAGCATTTT. Amino acids: CASMTYQPQHF.

This clonotype was counted between two and nine times. The chain combines TRBV6-2 or TRBV6-3 with TRBJ2-3; 8 bases fit TRBD2. The CDR3 contains 15 residues. The germline gives CDR1 MNHEY, CDR2 SVGEGT. With 8 bases clipped from V and 0 bases from J, the junction kept 7 bases outside the gene matches. CDR3 bases: TGTGCCAGCGGAGCGGGGGATCCTAGCACAGATACGCAGTATTTT. Amino acids: CASGAGDPSTDTQYF.